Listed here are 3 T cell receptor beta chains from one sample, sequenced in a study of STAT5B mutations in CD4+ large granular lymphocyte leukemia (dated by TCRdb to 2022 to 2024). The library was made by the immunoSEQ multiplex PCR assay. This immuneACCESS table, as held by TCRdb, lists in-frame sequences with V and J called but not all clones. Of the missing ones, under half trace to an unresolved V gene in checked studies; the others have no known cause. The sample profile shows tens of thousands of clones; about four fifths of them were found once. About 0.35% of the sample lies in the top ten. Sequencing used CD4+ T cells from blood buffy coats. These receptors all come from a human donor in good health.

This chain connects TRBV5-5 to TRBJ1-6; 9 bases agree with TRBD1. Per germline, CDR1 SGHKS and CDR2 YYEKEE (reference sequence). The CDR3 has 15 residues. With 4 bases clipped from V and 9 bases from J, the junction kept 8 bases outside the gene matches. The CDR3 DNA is TGTGCCAGCAGCCTAACAGGGGGCATCGGTTCACCCCTCCACTTT. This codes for CASSLTGGIGSPLHF.

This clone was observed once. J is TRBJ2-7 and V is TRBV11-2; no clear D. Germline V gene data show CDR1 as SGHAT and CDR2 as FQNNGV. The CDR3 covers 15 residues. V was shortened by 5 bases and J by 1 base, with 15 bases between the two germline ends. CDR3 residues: CASSPVVGDSYEQYF. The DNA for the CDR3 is TGTGCCAGCAGCCCCGTTGTCGGTGATTCCTACGAGCAGTACTTC.

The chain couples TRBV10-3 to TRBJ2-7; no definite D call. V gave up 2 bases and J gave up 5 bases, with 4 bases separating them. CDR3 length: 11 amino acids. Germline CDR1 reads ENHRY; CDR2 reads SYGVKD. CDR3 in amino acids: CAISERDEQYF. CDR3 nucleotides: TGTGCCATCAGTGAGCGGGACGAGCAGTACTTC.